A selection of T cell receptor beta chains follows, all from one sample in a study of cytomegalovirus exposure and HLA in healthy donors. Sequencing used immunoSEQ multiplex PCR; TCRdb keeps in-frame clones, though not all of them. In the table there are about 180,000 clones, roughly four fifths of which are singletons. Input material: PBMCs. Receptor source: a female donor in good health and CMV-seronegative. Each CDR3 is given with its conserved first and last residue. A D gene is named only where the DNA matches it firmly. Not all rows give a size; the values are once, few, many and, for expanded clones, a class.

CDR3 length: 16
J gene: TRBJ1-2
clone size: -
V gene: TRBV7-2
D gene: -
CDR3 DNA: TGTGCCAGCAGCTTCCAGACGAGACTGATGAACTATGGCTACACCTTC
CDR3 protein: CASSFQTRLMNYGYTF

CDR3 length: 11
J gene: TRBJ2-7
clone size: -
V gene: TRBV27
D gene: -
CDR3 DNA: TGTGCCAGCAGTGCTAGAGGGGAGCAGTACTTC
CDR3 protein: CASSARGEQYF

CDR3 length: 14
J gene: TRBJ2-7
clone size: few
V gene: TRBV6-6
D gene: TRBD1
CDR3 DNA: TGTGCCAGCAGCGACGGACAGGGGGCCTACGAGCAGTACTTC
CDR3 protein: CASSDGQGAYEQYF

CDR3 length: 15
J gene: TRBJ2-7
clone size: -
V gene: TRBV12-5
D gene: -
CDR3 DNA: TGTGCTAGTGGTTTCCGGACTGTAAGCTCCTACGAGCAGTACTTC
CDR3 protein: CASGFRTVSSYEQYF

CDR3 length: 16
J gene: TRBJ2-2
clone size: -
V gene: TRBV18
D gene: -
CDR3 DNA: TGTGCCAGCTCACCACGCCAGGCTTCGAACACCGGGGAGCTGTTTTTT
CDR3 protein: CASSPRQASNTGELFF

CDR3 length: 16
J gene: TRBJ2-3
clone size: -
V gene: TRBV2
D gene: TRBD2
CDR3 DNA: TGTGCCAGCAGCCCTCCTAAGCGGGAATGGGCAGATACGCAGTATTTT
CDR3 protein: CASSPPKREWADTQYF

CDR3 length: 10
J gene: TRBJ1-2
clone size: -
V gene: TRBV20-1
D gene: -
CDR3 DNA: TGCAGTGCTAAATACGAGGGCTACACCTTC
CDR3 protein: CSAKYEGYTF

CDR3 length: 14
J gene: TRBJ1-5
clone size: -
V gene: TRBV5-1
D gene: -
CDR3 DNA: TGCGCCAGCAGCTTTACAGGGTTAGGACAGCCCCAGCATTTT
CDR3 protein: CASSFTGLGQPQHF

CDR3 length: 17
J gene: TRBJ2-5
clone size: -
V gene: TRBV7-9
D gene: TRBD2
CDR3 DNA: TGTGCCAGCAGCTTAGGGCTAGCGGGAGGCCTACAAGAGACCCAGTACTTC
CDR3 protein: CASSLGLAGGLQETQYF

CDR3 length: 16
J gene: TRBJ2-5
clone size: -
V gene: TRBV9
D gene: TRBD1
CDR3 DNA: TGTGCCAGCAGCGCCGAAGACAGGGCGATAGGAGGGACCCAGTACTTC
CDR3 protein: CASSAEDRAIGGTQYF

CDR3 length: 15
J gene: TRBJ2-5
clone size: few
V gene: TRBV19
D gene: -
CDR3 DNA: TGTGCCAGTAGGGAACAGGGTCTAGGCCAAGAGACCCAGTACTTC
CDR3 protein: CASREQGLGQETQYF

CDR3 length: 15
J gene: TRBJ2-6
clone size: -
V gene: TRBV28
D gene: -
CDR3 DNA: TGTGCCAGCAGTTCAGGATCCTCTGGGGCCAACGTCCTGACTTTC
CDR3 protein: CASSSGSSGANVLTF

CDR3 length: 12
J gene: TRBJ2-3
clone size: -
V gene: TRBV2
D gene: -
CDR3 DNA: TGTGCCAGCAGTGTCGGTTCAGATACGCAGTATTTT
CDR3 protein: CASSVGSDTQYF

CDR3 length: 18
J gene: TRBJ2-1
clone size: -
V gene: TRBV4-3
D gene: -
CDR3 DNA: TGCGCCAGCAGCCAAGATGCGGGGTTGACGGGTTCCTACAATGAGCAGTTCTTC
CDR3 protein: CASSQDAGLTGSYNEQFF

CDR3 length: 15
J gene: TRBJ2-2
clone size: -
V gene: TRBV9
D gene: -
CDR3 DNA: TGTGCCAGCAGCGCCGGGACTCCGAACACCGGGGAGCTGTTTTTT
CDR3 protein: CASSAGTPNTGELFF

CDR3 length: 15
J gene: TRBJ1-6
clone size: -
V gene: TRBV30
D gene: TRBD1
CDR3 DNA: TGTGCCTGGAGTAGCAAGACAGGGGGAGGTTCACCCCTCCACTTT
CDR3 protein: CAWSSKTGGGSPLHF

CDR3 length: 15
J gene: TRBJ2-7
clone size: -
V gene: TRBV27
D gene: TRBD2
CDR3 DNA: TGTGCCAGCAGTCCTAGCGGGAGAATTACGGACGAGCAGTACTTC
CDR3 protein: CASSPSGRITDEQYF

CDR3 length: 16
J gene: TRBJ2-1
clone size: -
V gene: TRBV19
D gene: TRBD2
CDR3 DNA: TGTGCCAGTAGTATTATGCTAGCGGGATTTAACAATGAGCAGTTCTTC
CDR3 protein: CASSIMLAGFNNEQFF

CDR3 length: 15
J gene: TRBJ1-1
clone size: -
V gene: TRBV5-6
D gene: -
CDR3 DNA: TGTGCCAGCAGCTTGTACCAGGGTAGGAACACTGAAGCTTTCTTT
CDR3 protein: CASSLYQGRNTEAFF

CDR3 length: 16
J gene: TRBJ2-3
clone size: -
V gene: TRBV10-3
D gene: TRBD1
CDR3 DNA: TGTGCCATCATGGAGCCGGGACAGGGCCCCACAGATACGCAGTATTTT
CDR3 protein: CAIMEPGQGPTDTQYF

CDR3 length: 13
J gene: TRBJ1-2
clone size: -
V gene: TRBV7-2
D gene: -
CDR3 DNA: TGTGCCAGCAGCTTAGGCGCTAGCAATGGCTACACCTTC
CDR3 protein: CASSLGASNGYTF

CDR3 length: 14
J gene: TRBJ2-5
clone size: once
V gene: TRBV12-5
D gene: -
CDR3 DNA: TGTGCTAGTACCTACTGGGGAGGCGGAGAGACCCAGTACTTC
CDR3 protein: CASTYWGGGETQYF

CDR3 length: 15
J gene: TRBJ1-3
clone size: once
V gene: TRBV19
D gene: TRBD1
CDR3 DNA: TGTGCCAGTAGGTGGAGCGACAGGGCTGGAAACACCATATATTTT
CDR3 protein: CASRWSDRAGNTIYF

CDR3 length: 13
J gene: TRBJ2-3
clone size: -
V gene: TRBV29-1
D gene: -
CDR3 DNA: TGCAGCGTCCACAAAGGGGGTGTAGATACGCAGTATTTT
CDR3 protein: CSVHKGGVDTQYF

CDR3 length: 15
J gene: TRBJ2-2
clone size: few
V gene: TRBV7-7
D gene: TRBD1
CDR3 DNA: TGTGCTAGCAGCTTAAGGACAGGGGGGACCGGGGAGCTGTTTTTT
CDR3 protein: CASSLRTGGTGELFF

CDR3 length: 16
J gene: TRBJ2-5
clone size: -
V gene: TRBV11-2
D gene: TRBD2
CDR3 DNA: TGTGCCAGCAGCCAACGGGGACTAGCGGTGGGAGAGACCCAGTACTTC
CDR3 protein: CASSQRGLAVGETQYF

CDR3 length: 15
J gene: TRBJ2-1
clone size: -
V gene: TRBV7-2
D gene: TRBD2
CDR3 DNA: TGTGCCAGCAGCTTAGACCGGGGGGTGAACAATGAGCAGTTCTTC
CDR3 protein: CASSLDRGVNNEQFF

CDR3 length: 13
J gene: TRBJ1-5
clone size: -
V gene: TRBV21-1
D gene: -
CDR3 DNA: TGTGCCAGCAGCCGCAAGAGGCCTCAGCCCCAGCATTTT
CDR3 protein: CASSRKRPQPQHF

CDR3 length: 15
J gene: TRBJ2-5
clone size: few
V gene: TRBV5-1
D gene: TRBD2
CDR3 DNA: TGCGCCAGCAGCTTGGTAGGGACTAGCACCGAGACCCAGTACTTC
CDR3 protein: CASSLVGTSTETQYF